These 8 T cell receptor beta chains were all obtained from the same sample, sequenced in a study of CD8+ T cells in alopecia areata. Reverse transcription of extracted RNA yielded cDNA, which provided the sequencing template. Here immunoSEQ multiplex PCR was the method, and the copy in TCRdb shows in-frame clones only, minus some. The data show about 170,000 clones, approximately 59% seen once. The treatment is: oral pan-JAK inhibitor, 5-10 mg twice daily. This material consisted of CD4+ T cells sorted from blood, taken at roughly week 55, from a patient treated with tofacitinib. These receptors all come from a human donor with alopecia areata.

CDR3 DNA sequence: TGTGCCAGCAACGTGGGACAGTCGGAGCGTGAGACCCAGTACTTC. Protein sequence: CASNVGQSERETQYF. The J gene is TRBJ2-5, the V gene TRBV2; 7 bases agree with TRBD1. V trimming: 7 bases; J trimming: 5 bases; junction bases outside the gene matches: 13. This CDR3 has 15 amino acids. Germline values: CDR1 SNHLY, CDR2 FYNNEI.

This clone was seen a few times. CDR3 nucleotides: TGCAGCGTGGGCTTCAGGGGGGCCAACGTCCTGACTTTC. Translation gives CSVGFRGANVLTF. The chain recombines TRBV29-1 with TRBJ2-6; D gene unclear. CDR1 and CDR2 from the germline V gene are SQVTM and ANQGSEA. Trimming took off 6 bases at V and 4 bases at J, with 10 bases between the two ends. CDR3 length: 13 residues.

Only a few counts were recorded for this clone. The chain uses TRBV18 and TRBJ1-6; 8 bases fit TRBD1. CDR3 length: 14 residues. V was clipped by 6 bases and J by 11 bases; unmatched bases: 9. Per germline, CDR1 KGHSH and CDR2 LQKENI. DNA of the CDR3: TGTGCCAGCTCTCTTGACAGGGGTCTGACACCCCTCCACTTT. The encoded protein is CASSLDRGLTPLHF. Full variable domain (remainder filled in from reference TRBV18 and TRBJ1-6): NAGVMQNPRHLVRRRGQEARLRCSPMKGHSHVYWYRQLPEEGLKFMVYLQKENIIDESGMPKERFSAEFPKEGPSILRIQQVVRGDSAAYFCASSLDRGLTPLHFGNGTRLTVT.

This clone was observed a handful of times. This chain uses TRBV7-3 with TRBJ2-3; D unresolved. This CDR3 has 14 amino acids. CDR1 SGHTA and CDR2 FQGTGA come from the germline V gene. Trimming took off 1 base at V and 2 bases at J, with 7 bases between the two ends. CDR3 in DNA: TGTGCCAGCAGCTTAATGGGTGTCACAGATACGCAGTATTTT. Its translation: CASSLMGVTDTQYF.

This sequence joins TRBV6-1 and TRBJ2-7; TRBD2 is a possible D gene (6 bases). CDR3 length equals 15 residues. Trimming took off 7 bases at V and 0 bases at J, with 16 bases between the two ends. The germline gives CDR1 MNHNS, CDR2 SASEGT. Here the CDR3 reads CASTMAGRSSYEQYF. DNA for the CDR3: TGTGCCAGCACCATGGCGGGGCGATCCTCCTACGAGCAGTACTTC.

V gene TRBV4-1 combines with J gene TRBJ2-5; the D gene is possibly TRBD2 (5 bases). CDR3 length: 14 amino acids. Germline V gene sequence: CDR1 MGHRA, CDR2 YSYEKL. Trimming pared 1 base from V and 5 bases from J, leaving 11 bases between. The CDR3 nucleotides are TGCGCCAGCAGCCAAGCCGAGGGTGGGGAGACCCAGTACTTC. This codes for CASSQAEGGETQYF.

The CDR3 spells CASSLAVTPEAFF. In nucleotides, the CDR3 is TGTGCCAGCAGCTTAGCGGTAACCCCTGAAGCTTTCTTT. The chain recombines TRBV7-8 with TRBJ1-1; D is undetermined. Per the germline V gene, CDR1 is SGHVS and CDR2 is FQNEAQ. Trimming cost V 0 bases and J 6 bases, with 8 bases left between them. CDR3 length: 13 residues.

The chain links TRBV5-6 to TRBJ1-5, with D tentatively TRBD1 (5 bases). Deletions cut 4 bases from V and 3 bases from J, with 11 bases between. From germline, CDR1 is SGHDT and CDR2 YYEEEE. This CDR3 is 14 amino acids long. For the CDR3, the DNA is TGTGCCAGCAGCACACCGGGGACCAATCAGCCCCAGCATTTT. It specifies CASSTPGTNQPQHF. Supplemented by reference TRBV5-6 and TRBJ1-5, the full variable domain reads DAGVTQSPTHLIKTRGQQVTLRCSPKSGHDTVSWYQQALGQGPQFIFQYYEEEERQRGNFPDRFSGHQFPNYSSELNVNALLLGDSALYLCASSTPGTNQPQHFGDGTRLSIL.